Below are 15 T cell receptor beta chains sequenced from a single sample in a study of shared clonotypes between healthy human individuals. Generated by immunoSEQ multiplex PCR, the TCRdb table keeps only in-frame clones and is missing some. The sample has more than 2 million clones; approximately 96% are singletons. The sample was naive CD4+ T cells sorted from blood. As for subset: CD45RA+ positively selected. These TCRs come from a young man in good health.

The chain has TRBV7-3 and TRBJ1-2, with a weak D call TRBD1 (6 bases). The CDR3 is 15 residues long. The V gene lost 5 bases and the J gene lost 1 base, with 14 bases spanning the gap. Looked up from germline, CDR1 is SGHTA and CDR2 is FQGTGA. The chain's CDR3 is CASSPGGAGNYGYTF. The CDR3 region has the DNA TGTGCCAGCAGCCCCGGGGGGGCGGGTAACTATGGCTACACCTTC.

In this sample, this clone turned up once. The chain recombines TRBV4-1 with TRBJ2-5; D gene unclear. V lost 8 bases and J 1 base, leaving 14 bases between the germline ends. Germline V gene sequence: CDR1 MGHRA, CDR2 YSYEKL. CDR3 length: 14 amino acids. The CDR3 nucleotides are TGCGCCAGCGCCCAGAGCCCTTCCCAAGAGACCCAGTACTTC. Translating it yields CASAQSPSQETQYF.

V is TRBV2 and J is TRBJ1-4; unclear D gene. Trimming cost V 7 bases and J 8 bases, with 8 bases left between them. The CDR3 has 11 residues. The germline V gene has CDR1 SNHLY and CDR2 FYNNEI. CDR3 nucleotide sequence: TGTGCCAGCACATCACGAGAAAAACTGTTTTTT. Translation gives CASTSREKLFF.

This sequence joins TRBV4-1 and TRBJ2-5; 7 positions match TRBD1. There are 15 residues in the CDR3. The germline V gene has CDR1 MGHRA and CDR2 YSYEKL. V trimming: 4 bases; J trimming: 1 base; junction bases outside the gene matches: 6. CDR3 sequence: CASSLRTGIQETQYF. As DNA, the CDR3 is TGCGCCAGCAGCCTCCGGACAGGAATCCAAGAGACCCAGTACTTC.

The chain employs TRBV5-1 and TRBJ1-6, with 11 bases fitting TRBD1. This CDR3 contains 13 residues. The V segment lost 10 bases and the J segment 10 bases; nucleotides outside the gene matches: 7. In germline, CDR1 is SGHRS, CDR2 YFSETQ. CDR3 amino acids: CAGGQGAESPLHF. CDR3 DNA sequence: TGCGCCGGTGGACAGGGGGCTGAGTCACCCCTCCACTTT.

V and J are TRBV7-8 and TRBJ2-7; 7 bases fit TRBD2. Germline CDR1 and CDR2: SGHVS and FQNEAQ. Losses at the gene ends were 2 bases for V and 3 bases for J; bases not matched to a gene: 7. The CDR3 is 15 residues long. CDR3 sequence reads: CASSLSGTPNYEQYF. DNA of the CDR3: TGTGCCAGCAGCTTAAGCGGGACTCCTAACTACGAGCAGTACTTC.

The CDR3 coding sequence is TGTGCCAGCAGCTCCGGACAGGGCAACACAGATACGCAGTATTTT. It specifies CASSSGQGNTDTQYF. This chain links TRBV5-5 with TRBJ2-3; 8 bases align to TRBD1. The CDR3 runs to 15 residues. V trimming: 3 bases; J trimming: 2 bases; junction bases outside the gene matches: 5. Germline V gene lookup returns CDR1 SGHKS and CDR2 YYEKEE (reference sequence).

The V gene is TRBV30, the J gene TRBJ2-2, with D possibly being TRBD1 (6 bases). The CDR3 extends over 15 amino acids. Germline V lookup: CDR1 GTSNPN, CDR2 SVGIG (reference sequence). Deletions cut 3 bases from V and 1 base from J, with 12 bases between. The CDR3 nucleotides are TGTGCCTGGAGAACCGGGACACTGAACACCGGGGAGCTGTTTTTT. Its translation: CAWRTGTLNTGELFF.

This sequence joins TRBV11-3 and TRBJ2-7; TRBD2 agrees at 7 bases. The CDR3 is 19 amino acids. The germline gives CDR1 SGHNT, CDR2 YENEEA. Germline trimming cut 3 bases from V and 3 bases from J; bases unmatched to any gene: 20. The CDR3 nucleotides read TGTGCCAGCAGCTTCTTACAGCGACTAGCCAAGGTCCCCATCTACGAGCAGTACTTC. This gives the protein CASSFLQRLAKVPIYEQYF.

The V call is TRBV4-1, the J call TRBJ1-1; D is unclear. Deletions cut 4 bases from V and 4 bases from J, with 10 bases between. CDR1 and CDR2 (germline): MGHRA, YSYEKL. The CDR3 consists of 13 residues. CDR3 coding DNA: TGCGCCAGCAGCCGGCCAGAGAGCACTGAAGCTTTCTTT. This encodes CASSRPESTEAFF.

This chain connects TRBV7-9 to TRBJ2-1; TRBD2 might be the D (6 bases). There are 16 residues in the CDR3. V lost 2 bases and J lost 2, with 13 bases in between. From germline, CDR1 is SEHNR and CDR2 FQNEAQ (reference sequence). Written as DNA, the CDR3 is TGTGCCAGCAGCTTAAAACTAGCTTCGACCTACAATGAGCAGTTCTTC. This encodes CASSLKLASTYNEQFF.

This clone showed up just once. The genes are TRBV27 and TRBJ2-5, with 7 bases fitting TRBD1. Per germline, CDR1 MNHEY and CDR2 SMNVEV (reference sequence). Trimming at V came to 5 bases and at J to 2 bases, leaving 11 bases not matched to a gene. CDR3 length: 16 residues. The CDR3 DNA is TGTGCCAGCAGTCCCTTTAATCGACAGGGACAAGAGACCCAGTACTTC. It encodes CASSPFNRQGQETQYF.

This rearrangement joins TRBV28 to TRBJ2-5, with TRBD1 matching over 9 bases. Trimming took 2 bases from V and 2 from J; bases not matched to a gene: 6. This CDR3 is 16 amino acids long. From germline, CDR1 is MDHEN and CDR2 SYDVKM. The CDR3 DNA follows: TGTGCCAGCAGTTTAGACGGGACAGGGCAGCAAGAGACCCAGTACTTC. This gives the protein CASSLDGTGQQETQYF.

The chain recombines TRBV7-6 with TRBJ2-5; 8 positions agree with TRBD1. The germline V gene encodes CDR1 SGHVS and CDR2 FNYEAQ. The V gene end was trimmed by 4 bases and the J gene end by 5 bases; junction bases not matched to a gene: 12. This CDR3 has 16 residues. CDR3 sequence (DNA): TGTGCCAGCAGCTCTCAGGGGGCATCGAAGGGGGAGACCCAGTACTTC. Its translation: CASSSQGASKGETQYF.

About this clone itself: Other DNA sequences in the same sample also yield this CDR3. The CDR3 bases are TGTGCCAGCTCCCCTCCCGGAGGTCAGCCCCAGCATTTT. Encoded protein: CASSPPGGQPQHF. The chain joins TRBV18 to TRBJ1-5, with D hard to call. Germline V CDR1 and CDR2: KGHSH, LQKENI. This CDR3 is built from 13 residues. V was cut by 6 bases and J by 6 bases, with 12 bases left in between.